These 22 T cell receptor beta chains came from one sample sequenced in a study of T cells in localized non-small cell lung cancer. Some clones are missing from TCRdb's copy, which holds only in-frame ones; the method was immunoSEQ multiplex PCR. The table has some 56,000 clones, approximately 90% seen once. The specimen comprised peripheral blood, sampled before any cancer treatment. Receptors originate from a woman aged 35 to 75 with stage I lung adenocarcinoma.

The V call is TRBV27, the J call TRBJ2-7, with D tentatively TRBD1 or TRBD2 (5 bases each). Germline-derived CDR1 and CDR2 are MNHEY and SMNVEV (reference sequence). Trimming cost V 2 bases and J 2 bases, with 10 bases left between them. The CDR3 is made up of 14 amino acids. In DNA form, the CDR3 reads TGTGCCAGCAGTTTAGGGACGGGACCCTACGAGCAGTACTTC. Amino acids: CASSLGTGPYEQYF.

The CDR3 region is CASSSDRGPQETQYF. The CDR3 nucleotides are TGCGCCAGCAGCTCGGACAGGGGCCCGCAAGAGACCCAGTACTTC. V usage is TRBV5-1 and J usage is TRBJ2-5; 9 positions agree with TRBD1. Germline-derived CDR1 and CDR2 are SGHRS and YFSETQ. The J segment lost 2 bases and the V segment lost 3 bases, leaving 5 bases of the junction unmatched. CDR3 length equals 15 residues.

CDR3 in DNA: TGTGCCAGCAGCTTCAGCGGGAGAGGCAATGAGCAGTTCTTC. Translated: CASSFSGRGNEQFF. This chain joins TRBV7-9 and TRBJ2-1, with TRBD2 matching over 8 bases. The ends lost 3 bases at V and 6 bases at J; junction bases unmatched: 4. The CDR3 totals 14 residues. Germline CDR1 and CDR2: SEHNR and FQNEAQ (reference sequence).

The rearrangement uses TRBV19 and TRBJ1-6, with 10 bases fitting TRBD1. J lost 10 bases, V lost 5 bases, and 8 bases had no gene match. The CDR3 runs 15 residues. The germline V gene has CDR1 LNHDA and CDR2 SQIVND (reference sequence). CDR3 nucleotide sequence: TGTGCCAGTAGTGGGGGACAGGGGTCGAACTCACCCCTCCACTTT. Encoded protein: CASSGGQGSNSPLHF.

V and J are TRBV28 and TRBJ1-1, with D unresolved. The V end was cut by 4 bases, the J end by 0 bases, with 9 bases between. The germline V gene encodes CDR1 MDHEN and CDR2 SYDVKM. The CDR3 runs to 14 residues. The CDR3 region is CASSSTGMNTEAFF. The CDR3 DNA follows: TGTGCCAGCAGTTCAACCGGGATGAACACTGAAGCTTTCTTT.

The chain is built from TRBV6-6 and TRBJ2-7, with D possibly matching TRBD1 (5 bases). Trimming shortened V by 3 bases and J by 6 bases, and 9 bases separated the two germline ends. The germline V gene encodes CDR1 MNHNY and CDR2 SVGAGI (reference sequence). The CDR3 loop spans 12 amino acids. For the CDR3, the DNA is TGTGCCAGCAGTTATCAAGGGGTCGAGCAGTACTTC. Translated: CASSYQGVEQYF.

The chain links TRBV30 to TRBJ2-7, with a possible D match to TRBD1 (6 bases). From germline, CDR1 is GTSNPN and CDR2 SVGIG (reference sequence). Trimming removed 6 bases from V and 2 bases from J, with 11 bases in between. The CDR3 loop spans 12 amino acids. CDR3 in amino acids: CACRTAAYEQYF. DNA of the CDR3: TGTGCCTGCCGGACAGCCGCCTACGAGCAGTACTTC.

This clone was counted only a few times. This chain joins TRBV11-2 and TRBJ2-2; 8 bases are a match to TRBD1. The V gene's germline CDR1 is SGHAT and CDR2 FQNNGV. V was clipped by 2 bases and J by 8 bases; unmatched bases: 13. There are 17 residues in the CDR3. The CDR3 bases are TGTGCCAGCAGCTTACGCCCTGGGCAGGGGGCTGTAGGGGAGCTGTTTTTT. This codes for CASSLRPGQGAVGELFF.

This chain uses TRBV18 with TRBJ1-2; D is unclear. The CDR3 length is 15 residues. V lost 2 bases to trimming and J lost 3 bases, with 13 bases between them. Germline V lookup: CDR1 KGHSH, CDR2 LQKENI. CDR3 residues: CASSPAEGGYYGYTF. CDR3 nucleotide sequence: TGTGCCAGCTCACCAGCGGAGGGTGGTTACTATGGCTACACCTTC.

In DNA form, the CDR3 reads TGTGCCAGCAGTTACGTGGGAGGGAATGAGCAGTTCTTC. Translated: CASSYVGGNEQFF. The V gene is TRBV6-6, the J gene TRBJ2-1; 7 bases are a match to TRBD2. In germline, CDR1 is MNHNY, CDR2 SVGAGI (reference sequence). This CDR3 contains 13 residues. After removal of 2 bases from V and 7 bases from J, the junction contained 2 bases not matched to a gene.

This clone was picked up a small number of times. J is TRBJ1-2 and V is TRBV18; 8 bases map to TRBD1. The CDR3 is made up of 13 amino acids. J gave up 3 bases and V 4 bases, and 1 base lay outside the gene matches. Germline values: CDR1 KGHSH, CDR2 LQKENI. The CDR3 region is CASSLDRDYGYTF. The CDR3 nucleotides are TGTGCCAGCTCACTGGACAGGGACTATGGCTACACCTTC. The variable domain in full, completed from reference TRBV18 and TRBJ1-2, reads NAGVMQNPRHLVRRRGQEARLRCSPMKGHSHVYWYRQLPEEGLKFMVYLQKENIIDESGMPKERFSAEFPKEGPSILRIQQVVRGDSAAYFCASSLDRDYGYTFGSGTRLTVV.

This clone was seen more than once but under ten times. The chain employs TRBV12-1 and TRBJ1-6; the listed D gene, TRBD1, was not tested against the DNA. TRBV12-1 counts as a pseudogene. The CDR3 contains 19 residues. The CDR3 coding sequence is TGTGCCAGCAGCCTGACCGGGACAGGGGAGACCTCCTATAATTCACCCCTCCACTTT. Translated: CASSLTGTGETSYNSPLHF.

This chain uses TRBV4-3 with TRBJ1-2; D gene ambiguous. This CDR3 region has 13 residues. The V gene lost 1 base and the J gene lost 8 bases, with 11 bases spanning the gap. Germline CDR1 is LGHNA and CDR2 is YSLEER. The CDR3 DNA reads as TGCGCCAGCAGCCAAGGCTTGGGGAGCGGCTACACCTTC. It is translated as CASSQGLGSGYTF.

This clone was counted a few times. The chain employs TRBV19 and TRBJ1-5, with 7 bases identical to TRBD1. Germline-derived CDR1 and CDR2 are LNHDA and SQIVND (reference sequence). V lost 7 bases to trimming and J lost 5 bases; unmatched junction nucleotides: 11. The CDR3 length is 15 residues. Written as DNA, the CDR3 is TGTGCCAGTAATGCGTTGGACAGGAGGGATCAGCCCCAGCATTTT. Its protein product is CASNALDRRDQPQHF.

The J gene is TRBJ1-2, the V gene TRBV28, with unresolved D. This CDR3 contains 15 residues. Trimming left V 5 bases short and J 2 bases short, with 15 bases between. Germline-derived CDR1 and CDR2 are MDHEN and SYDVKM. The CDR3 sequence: CASSPRERANYGYTF. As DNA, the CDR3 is TGTGCCAGCAGTCCCCGCGAAAGGGCCAACTATGGCTACACCTTC.

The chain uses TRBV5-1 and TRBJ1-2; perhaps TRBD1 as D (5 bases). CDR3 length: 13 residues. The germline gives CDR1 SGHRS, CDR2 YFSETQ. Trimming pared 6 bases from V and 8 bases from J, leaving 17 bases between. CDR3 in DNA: TGCGCCAGCACCCCCAGCAGGGTCGAAGGCTACACCTTC. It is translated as CASTPSRVEGYTF.

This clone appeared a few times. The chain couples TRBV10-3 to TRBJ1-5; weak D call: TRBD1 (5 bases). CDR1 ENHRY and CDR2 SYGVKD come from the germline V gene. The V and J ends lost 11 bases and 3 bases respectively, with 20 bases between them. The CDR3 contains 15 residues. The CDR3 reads CAVRDDRGANQPQHF. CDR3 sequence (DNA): TGTGCCGTGCGGGACGACCGAGGGGCCAATCAGCCCCAGCATTTT.

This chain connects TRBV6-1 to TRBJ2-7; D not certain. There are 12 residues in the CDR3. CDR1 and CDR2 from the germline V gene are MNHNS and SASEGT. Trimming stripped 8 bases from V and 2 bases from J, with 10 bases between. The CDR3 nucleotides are TGTGCCAGCGGCGAGGTGACCTACGAGCAGTACTTC. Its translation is CASGEVTYEQYF.

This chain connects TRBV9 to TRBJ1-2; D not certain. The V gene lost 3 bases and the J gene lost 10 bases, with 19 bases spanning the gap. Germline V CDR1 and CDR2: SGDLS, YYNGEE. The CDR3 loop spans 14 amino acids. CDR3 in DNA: TGTGCCAGCAGCGGAGTCGGACTTTCTGGCTCCTACACCTTC. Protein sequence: CASSGVGLSGSYTF.

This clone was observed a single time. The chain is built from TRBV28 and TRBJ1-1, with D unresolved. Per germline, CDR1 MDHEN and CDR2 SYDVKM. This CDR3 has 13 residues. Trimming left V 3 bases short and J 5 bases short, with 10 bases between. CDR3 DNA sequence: TGTGCCAGCAGTTTGGTGAGAGGGACTGAAGCTTTCTTT. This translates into CASSLVRGTEAFF.

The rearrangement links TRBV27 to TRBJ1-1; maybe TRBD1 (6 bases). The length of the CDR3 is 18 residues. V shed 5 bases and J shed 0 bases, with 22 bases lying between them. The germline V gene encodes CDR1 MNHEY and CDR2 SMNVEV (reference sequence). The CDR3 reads CASSPFTGTRILNTEAFF. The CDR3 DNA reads TGTGCCAGCAGTCCGTTCACCGGGACACGGATTCTGAACACTGAAGCTTTCTTT.

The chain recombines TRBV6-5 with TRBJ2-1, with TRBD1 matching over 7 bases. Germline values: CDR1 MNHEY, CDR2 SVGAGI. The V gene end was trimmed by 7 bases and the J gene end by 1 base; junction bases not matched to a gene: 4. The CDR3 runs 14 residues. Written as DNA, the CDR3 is TGTGCCAGCAAATCGACAGGGTCCTACAATGAGCAGTTCTTC. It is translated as CASKSTGSYNEQFF.